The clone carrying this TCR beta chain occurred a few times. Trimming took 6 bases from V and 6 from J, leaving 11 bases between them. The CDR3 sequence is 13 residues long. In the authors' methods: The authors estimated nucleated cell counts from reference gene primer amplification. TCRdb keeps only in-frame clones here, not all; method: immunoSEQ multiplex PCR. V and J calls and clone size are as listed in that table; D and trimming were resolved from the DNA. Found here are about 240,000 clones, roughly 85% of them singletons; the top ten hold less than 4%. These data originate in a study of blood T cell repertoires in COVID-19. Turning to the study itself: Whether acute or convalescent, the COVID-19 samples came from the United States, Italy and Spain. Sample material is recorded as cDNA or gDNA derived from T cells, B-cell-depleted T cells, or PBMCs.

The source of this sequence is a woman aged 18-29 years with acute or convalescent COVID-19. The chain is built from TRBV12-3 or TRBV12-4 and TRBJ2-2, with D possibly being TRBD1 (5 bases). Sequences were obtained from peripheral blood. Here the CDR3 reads CASSLRTSGELFF. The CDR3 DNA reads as TGTGCCAGCAGCCTTAGGACATCCGGGGAGCTGTTTTTT.